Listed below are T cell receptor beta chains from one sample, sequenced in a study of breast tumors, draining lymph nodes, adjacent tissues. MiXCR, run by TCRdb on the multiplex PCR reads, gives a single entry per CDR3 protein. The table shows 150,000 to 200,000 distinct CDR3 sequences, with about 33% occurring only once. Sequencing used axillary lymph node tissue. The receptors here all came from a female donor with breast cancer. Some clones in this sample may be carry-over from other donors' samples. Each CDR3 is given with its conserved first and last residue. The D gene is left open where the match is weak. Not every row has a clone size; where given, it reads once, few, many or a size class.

TGTGCCAGCAGCCCCTTCTTTTCCTATGGCTACACCTTC CASSPFFSYGYTF 13 TRBV6-5 NA many TRBJ1-2
TGTGCCAGCAGCCAGAGACTAGCGCAGTACAATGAAAAACTGTTTTTT CASSQRLAQYNEKLFF 16 TRBV7-8 NA NA TRBJ1-4
TGTGCCAGCAGTCCCGGGGGAGAACAGCCCCAGCATTTT CASSPGGEQPQHF 13 TRBV7-6 NA many TRBJ1-5
TGTGCCAGCAGTAGCGCCGGGACCCAGTACTTC CASSSAGTQYF 11 TRBV12-3/TRBV12-4 NA many TRBJ2-5
TGTGCCAGCAGCATCCGGGACAGGGGAGGGGAAAAACTGTTTTTT CASSIRDRGGEKLFF 15 TRBV7-9 TRBD1 many TRBJ1-4
TGTGCCAGCAGCCCGGGACAGCGAGGGCCTGGAAACACCATATATTTT CASSPGQRGPGNTIYF 16 TRBV7-2 TRBD1 NA TRBJ1-3
TGTGCCAGCAGCTCTCCAAAAGAACCGGGGGCGCGTGTCTACACCTTC CASSSPKEPGARVYTF 16 TRBV13 NA NA TRBJ1-2
TGTGCCAGCAGTCACGGGTTCCCTAGCGGGCCCAGCTCCTACGAGCAGTACTTC CASSHGFPSGPSSYEQYF 18 TRBV6-5 TRBD2 NA TRBJ2-7
TGTGCCAGCAGCTTAACCCCTGGGACAGGCACAGATACGCAGTATTTT CASSLTPGTGTDTQYF 16 TRBV7-3 TRBD1 NA TRBJ2-3
TGTGCCACCAGCCGTACCGGTCGGTGGGAGACCCAGTACTTC CATSRTGRWETQYF 14 TRBV15 NA medium-sized TRBJ2-5
TGTGCCAGCAGCTTAGAGACTCAGGATAGCAATCAGCCCCAGCATTTT CASSLETQDSNQPQHF 16 TRBV7-8 NA many TRBJ1-5
TGTGCCAGCAGTACTCGCTTCCAAGAGACCCAGTACTTC CASSTRFQETQYF 13 TRBV7-8 NA NA TRBJ2-5
TGTGCCAGCAGCTTAATAGGGACACACCAAGAGACCCAGTACTTC CASSLIGTHQETQYF 15 TRBV7-3 NA many TRBJ2-5
TGTGCCAGCGGACTAGCGAATGAGCAGTTCTTC CASGLANEQFF 11 TRBV12-3/TRBV12-4 TRBD2 many TRBJ2-1
TGTGCCAGCAGCAGGACTAGCGGGGGACCCTATACGCAGTATTTT CASSRTSGGPYTQYF 15 TRBV2 TRBD2 many TRBJ2-3
TGTGCCAGCAGCCCTGAGGGGGCGCTGAACACTGAAGCTTTCTTT CASSPEGALNTEAFF 15 TRBV5-6 TRBD1 NA TRBJ1-1
TGTGCCACCAGTGATCGAGACAGGGAGTATGGCTACACCTTC CATSDRDREYGYTF 14 TRBV24-1 TRBD1 NA TRBJ1-2
TGTGCCATCGGGATAAGGGGAAACAAAGGGGCAGATACGCAGTATTTT CAIGIRGNKGADTQYF 16 TRBV10-3 NA medium-sized TRBJ2-3
TGTGCCAGCAGTAGGGACCTTCAAAAGACCCAGTACTTC CASSRDLQKTQYF 13 TRBV12-3/TRBV12-4 NA once TRBJ2-5
TGCGCCAGCAGCTTGTTAGCGGGGGGGGACTACGAGCAGTACTTC CASSLLAGGDYEQYF 15 TRBV5-1 TRBD2 many TRBJ2-7
TGTGCCAGCAGCTTACGTCTATCAGATACGCAGTATTTT CASSLRLSDTQYF 13 TRBV7-8 NA many TRBJ2-3
TGTGCCAGCAGTTTATTCAGTACAGGGCACGAGCAGTACTTC CASSLFSTGHEQYF 14 TRBV28 NA few TRBJ2-7
TGCAGTGCTCAGACAGGGCGCGAAGAGACCCAGTACTTC CSAQTGREETQYF 13 TRBV20-1 TRBD1 NA TRBJ2-5
TGTGCCAGCAGCTTAAGTCACGCGGGAGAGAGAGATACGCAGTATTTT CASSLSHAGERDTQYF 16 TRBV7-9 TRBD2 many TRBJ2-3
TGTGCCAGCGGATTGAGGGGGACAGGGCTTTATGGCTACCCCTTC CASGLRGTGLYGYPF 15 TRBV7-9 TRBD1 few TRBJ1-2
TGTGCCAGCAGCTCCTACAGGGGGCCAACCGGGGAGCTGTTTTTT CASSSYRGPTGELFF 15 TRBV11-3 TRBD1 many TRBJ2-2
TGTGCCTGGATGGGGACTAGCGGGAGTAGGATTACAGATACGCAGTATTTT CAWMGTSGSRITDTQYF 17 TRBV30 TRBD2 many TRBJ2-3
TGCGCCAGCAGCCAGGGAGCGGGACAGGGGTTCACAGATACGCAGTATTTT CASSQGAGQGFTDTQYF 17 TRBV4-1 TRBD1 many TRBJ2-3
TGTGCCAGCAGTTTGGGGGGACTAGCGGGGATGATTTACGAGCAGTACTTC CASSLGGLAGMIYEQYF 17 TRBV7-2 TRBD2 many TRBJ2-7
TGTGCCATCAGTGAACCAGGGGGCATGTACGAGCAGTACTTC CAISEPGGMYEQYF 14 TRBV10-3 TRBD1 many TRBJ2-7
TGTGCCAGCAGCCAGTCCGGGACAGGGTATTATGGCTACACCTTC CASSQSGTGYYGYTF 15 TRBV7-8 TRBD1 many TRBJ1-2
TGTGCCAGCTCACAACCAACAGGGGGCTATTCCTACGAGCAGTACTTC CASSQPTGGYSYEQYF 16 TRBV18 TRBD1 NA TRBJ2-7
TGTGCCAGCAGCCCTCGACAAGGAGTGAATGGCTACACCTTC CASSPRQGVNGYTF 14 TRBV11-3 NA many TRBJ1-2
TGTGCCAGCAGCCGAGGGAGGTTAGCCAAAAACATTCAGTACTTC CASSRGRLAKNIQYF 15 TRBV5-6 NA NA TRBJ2-4
TGCAGTGCTCCGAGTGGGTTAGCGGGAGACAATACAGATACGCAGTATTTT CSAPSGLAGDNTDTQYF 17 TRBV20-1 TRBD2 many TRBJ2-3
TGTGCCAGCAGTCTATCGGGGGCGTCAATCGTTCGCGAGCAGTACTTC CASSLSGASIVREQYF 16 TRBV6-6 NA NA TRBJ2-7
TGTGCCAGCAGTTTGGTCTCGGGCCAATCCTACGAGCAGTACTTC CASSLVSGQSYEQYF 15 TRBV27 NA NA TRBJ2-7